A selection of T cell receptor beta chains follows, all from one sample in a study of CD8 T cells in ankylosing spondylitis. TCRdb independently ran MiXCR on the 5' RACE reads; one entry per CDR3 protein. The sample carries roughly 670,000 distinct CDR3 sequences, around 19% recorded once. The sample comprised blood, either unsorted or a sorted T cell fraction (not recorded which). These receptors all stem from a male donor with ankylosing spondylitis. Each CDR3 is given with its conserved first and last residue. D genes are given only for firm matches. Size is omitted from some rows. Given values are once, few, many or a class for expanded clones.

CDR3 protein: CASSPILEAETQYF
CDR3 DNA: TGTGCCAGCAGCCCCATACTTGAAGCTGAGACCCAGTACTTC
V gene: TRBV4-2
J gene: TRBJ2-5
clone size: few
D gene: -

CDR3 protein: CSARGATGGVTEAFF
CDR3 DNA: TGCAGTGCTAGAGGGGCCACAGGGGGTGTGACTGAAGCTTTCTTT
V gene: TRBV20-1
J gene: TRBJ1-1
clone size: -
D gene: TRBD1

CDR3 protein: CASSQDRWARDGYGYTF
CDR3 DNA: TGTGCCAGCAGCCAAGATAGGTGGGCCAGGGACGGCTATGGCTACACCTTC
V gene: TRBV4-2
J gene: TRBJ1-2
clone size: few
D gene: -

CDR3 protein: CASSFGGGESNEQFF
CDR3 DNA: TGCGCCAGCAGCTTCGGGGGGGGTGAGTCCAATGAGCAGTTCTTC
V gene: TRBV5-1
J gene: TRBJ2-1
clone size: -
D gene: TRBD2

CDR3 protein: CASSRTGGAYNEQFF
CDR3 DNA: TGTGCCAGCAGCAGAACAGGGGGCGCTTACAATGAGCAGTTCTTC
V gene: TRBV3-1
J gene: TRBJ2-1
clone size: few
D gene: TRBD1

CDR3 protein: CASSYPTYMNTEAFF
CDR3 DNA: TGTGCCAGCAGTTACCCAACCTACATGAACACTGAAGCTTTCTTT
V gene: TRBV6-5
J gene: TRBJ1-1
clone size: few
D gene: -

CDR3 protein: CASSEAGTYTETQYF
CDR3 DNA: TGTGCCAGCAGTGAAGCAGGGACCTACACAGAGACCCAGTACTTC
V gene: TRBV2
J gene: TRBJ2-5
clone size: few
D gene: -

CDR3 protein: CASSLGTSSSGANVLTF
CDR3 DNA: TGTGCCAGCAGTTTAGGCACGTCAAGCTCTGGGGCCAACGTCCTGACTTTC
V gene: TRBV28
J gene: TRBJ2-6
clone size: few
D gene: -

CDR3 protein: CASSPQGHEQFF
CDR3 DNA: TGCGCCAGCAGCCCACAGGGCCATGAGCAGTTCTTC
V gene: TRBV5-1
J gene: TRBJ2-1
clone size: few
D gene: -

CDR3 protein: CSVERPSSYNEQFF
CDR3 DNA: TGCAGCGTTGAGAGGCCGTCCTCCTACAATGAGCAGTTCTTC
V gene: TRBV29-1
J gene: TRBJ2-1
clone size: -
D gene: -

CDR3 protein: CASSPRGFLTEAFF
CDR3 DNA: TGTGCCAGCAGCCCCAGGGGTTTTCTCACTGAAGCTTTCTTT
V gene: TRBV7-2
J gene: TRBJ1-1
clone size: few
D gene: -

CDR3 protein: CASRGQGRRVAYEQYF
CDR3 DNA: TGTGCCAGCCGCGGACAGGGGAGGAGGGTCGCCTACGAGCAGTACTTC
V gene: TRBV6-4
J gene: TRBJ2-7
clone size: -
D gene: TRBD1